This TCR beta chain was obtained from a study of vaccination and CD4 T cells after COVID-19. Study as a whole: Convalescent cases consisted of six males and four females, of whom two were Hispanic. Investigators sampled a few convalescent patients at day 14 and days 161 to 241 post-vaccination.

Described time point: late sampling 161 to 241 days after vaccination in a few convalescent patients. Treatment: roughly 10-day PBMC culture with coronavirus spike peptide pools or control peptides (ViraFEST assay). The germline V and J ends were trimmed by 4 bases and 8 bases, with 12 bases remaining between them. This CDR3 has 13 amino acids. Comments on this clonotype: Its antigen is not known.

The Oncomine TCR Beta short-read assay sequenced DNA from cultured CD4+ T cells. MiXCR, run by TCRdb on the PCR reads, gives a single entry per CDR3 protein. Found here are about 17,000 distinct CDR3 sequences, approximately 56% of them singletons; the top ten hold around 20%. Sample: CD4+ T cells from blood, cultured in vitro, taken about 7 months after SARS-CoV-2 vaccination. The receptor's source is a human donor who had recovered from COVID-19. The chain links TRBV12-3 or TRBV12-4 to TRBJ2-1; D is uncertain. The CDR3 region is CASSWINGHEQFF. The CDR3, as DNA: TGTGCCAGCAGTTGGATCAACGGGCATGAGCAGTTCTTC.